The 22 T cell receptor beta chains below were found in one sample sequenced in a study of CD8 T cells in Susac syndrome. With random hexamers, reverse transcription was performed on roughly 0.45 to 1 ug of RNA. TCRdb reprocessed the immunoSEQ multiplex PCR reads with MiXCR, giving one entry per CDR3 protein. There are roughly 150,000 distinct CDR3 sequences in the sample; about 94% occur only once, and 0.084% lies in the top ten. The sequenced sample was CD4+ T cells from PBMCs. The receptors come from a human donor with Susac syndrome.

V usage is TRBV5-1 and J usage is TRBJ2-5, with D maybe TRBD2 (6 bases). The CDR3 is made up of 12 amino acids. V lost 4 bases and J lost 11, with 15 bases in between. The germline V gene has CDR1 SGHRS and CDR2 YFSETQ. CDR3 loop: CASSPSGEEQYF. CDR3 coding DNA: TGCGCCAGCAGCCCGTCGGGGGAGGAGCAGTACTTC. The variable domain in full, with the rest retrieved from reference TRBV5-1 and TRBJ2-5, is KAGVTQTPRYLIKTRGQQVTLSCSPISGHRSVSWYQQTPGQGLQFLFEYFSETQRNKGNFPGRFSGRQFSNSRSEMNVSTLELGDSALYLCASSPSGEEQYFGPGTRLLVL.

The chain couples TRBV15 to TRBJ2-1, with 8 bases identical to TRBD2. Trimming cost V 2 bases and J 2 bases; bases outside gene matches: 8. CDR1 is LNHNV, CDR2 YYDKDF, per germline (reference sequence). CDR3 length: 17 amino acids. CDR3 residues: CATSRRQRGGAYNEQFF. DNA for the CDR3: TGTGCCACCAGCAGACGACAACGGGGGGGAGCCTACAATGAGCAGTTCTTC.

The V call is TRBV18, the J call TRBJ2-7; TRBD2 aligns across 9 bases. Germline-derived CDR1 and CDR2 are KGHSH and LQKENI. The CDR3 extends over 15 amino acids. V was pared by 3 bases and J by 5 bases, with 8 bases of the junction left unmatched. CDR3 coding DNA: TGTGCCAGCTCACCTCCTGCGGGGGGGCCTCACGAGCAGTACTTC. Translated: CASSPPAGGPHEQYF.

The V and J genes are TRBV20-1 and TRBJ2-5, with D maybe TRBD2 (6 bases). V shed 5 bases and J shed 4 bases, with 14 bases lying between them. The CDR3 covers 13 residues. The germline gives CDR1 DFQATT, CDR2 SNEGSKA (reference sequence). The chain's CDR3 is CSARTSFGETQYF. The DNA for the CDR3 is TGCAGTGCTCGAACTAGCTTCGGAGAGACCCAGTACTTC.

The V call is TRBV12-3 or TRBV12-4, the J call TRBJ2-4; D perhaps matches TRBD1 (6 bases). The CDR3 spans 13 residues. V lost 4 bases to trimming and J lost 8 bases, with 12 bases between them. This CDR3 is CASSSGTRDIQYF. In nucleotides, the CDR3 is TGTGCCAGCAGTTCCGGGACAAGGGACATTCAGTACTTC.

This rearrangement joins TRBV7-9 to TRBJ2-3; D gene unclear. Germline lookup yields CDR1 SEHNR and CDR2 FQNEAQ (reference sequence). V gave up 8 bases and J gave up 8 bases, with 17 bases separating them. The CDR3 is 13 residues long. The CDR3 here is CASLQPAGTTQYF. DNA for the CDR3: TGTGCCAGCCTACAGCCCGCCGGCACTACGCAGTATTTT.

The chain couples TRBV20-1 to TRBJ2-7, with TRBD1 identical over 8 bases. The trim removed 5 bases at V and 3 bases at J, leaving 12 bases unmatched. The CDR3 spans 15 residues. CDR1 DFQATT and CDR2 SNEGSKA come from the germline V gene (reference sequence). The CDR3 is CSARQETGVFYEQYF. The CDR3 DNA is TGCAGTGCTCGCCAGGAGACAGGGGTCTTCTACGAGCAGTACTTC.

CDR3 residues: CASSQSGRGNSNQPQHF. The CDR3, as DNA: TGTGCCAGCAGCCAATCGGGGAGGGGGAATAGCAATCAGCCCCAGCATTTT. The chain joins TRBV16 to TRBJ1-5; D possibly corresponds to TRBD1 (6 bases). Per the germline V gene, CDR1 is KGHSY and CDR2 is FQNENV. The CDR3 contains 17 residues. The ends were cut back, 0 bases at V and 0 bases at J, with 12 bases in the middle.

This chain's CDR3 is CASSFNGGGQETQYF. The CDR3 coding sequence is TGTGCCAGCAGTTTTAACGGGGGAGGACAAGAGACCCAGTACTTC. This chain connects TRBV6-5 to TRBJ2-5; possibly TRBD2 for D (6 bases). CDR3 length: 15 amino acids. Germline V gene data show CDR1 as MNHEY and CDR2 as SVGAGI. V gave up 4 bases and J gave up 2 bases, with 14 bases separating them.

This rearrangement joins TRBV20-1 to TRBJ2-7; D is perhaps TRBD2 (6 bases). There are 15 residues in the CDR3. Germline assignment: CDR1 DFQATT and CDR2 SNEGSKA (reference sequence). The V end was cut by 3 bases, the J end by 7 bases, with 22 bases between. In DNA, the CDR3 is TGCAGTGCTAGTGTCCCTCGGGAGCAGGGCGTTGAGCAGTACTTC. Its translation: CSASVPREQGVEQYF.

This rearrangement joins TRBV2 to TRBJ2-7; 7 positions agree with TRBD1. From germline, CDR1 is SNHLY and CDR2 FYNNEI. This CDR3 contains 14 residues. V shed 6 bases, J shed 2 bases, and the junction held 7 bases outside the gene matches. The CDR3 nucleotides read TGTGCCAGCAGGGCCGGGACAGCGGCCTACGAGCAGTACTTC. Translation gives CASRAGTAAYEQYF.

The chain combines TRBV20-1 with TRBJ2-5; D gene ambiguous. From germline, CDR1 is DFQATT and CDR2 SNEGSKA (reference sequence). The CDR3 is 13 residues long. V lost 3 bases to trimming and J lost 4 bases, with 12 bases between them. In DNA form, the CDR3 reads TGCAGTGCTAGTCTCCCGCCCGGAGAGACCCAGTACTTC. It translates to CSASLPPGETQYF.

V usage is TRBV3-1 and J usage is TRBJ2-1; possible D gene TRBD2, 5 bases. Germline CDR1 LGHDT, CDR2 YNNKEL (reference sequence). Trimming took 4 bases from V and 8 from J, leaving 15 bases between them. There are 14 residues in the CDR3. In DNA form, the CDR3 reads TGTGCCAGCAGCCTTTTAAGGGTTAGCGATGAGCAGTTCTTC. This translates into CASSLLRVSDEQFF.

V usage is TRBV18 and J usage is TRBJ2-5, with D hard to call. Looked up from germline, CDR1 is KGHSH and CDR2 is LQKENI. The CDR3 is made up of 13 amino acids. V was shortened by 1 base and J by 4 bases, with 7 bases between the two germline ends. The CDR3 loop is CASSPQGGETQYF. The CDR3 DNA is TGTGCCAGCTCACCACAGGGTGGAGAGACCCAGTACTTC.

V and J are TRBV5-1 and TRBJ2-5; D ambiguous. The CDR3 spans 13 residues. Looked up from germline, CDR1 is SGHRS and CDR2 is YFSETQ. Trimming removed 4 bases at V and 7 bases at J, with 14 bases between. The CDR3 reads CASSPVLLGTQYF. In DNA form, the CDR3 reads TGCGCCAGCAGCCCGGTACTACTCGGGACCCAGTACTTC.

The chain recombines TRBV3-1 with TRBJ2-5, with 10 bases identical to TRBD2. The CDR3 sequence is 19 residues long. Germline trimming cut 4 bases from V and 2 bases from J; bases unmatched to any gene: 16. Germline CDR1 reads LGHDT; CDR2 reads YNNKEL (reference sequence). The CDR3 nucleotides read TGTGCCAGCAGCCCGGGACTAGCGAGAGGAAGGAGGTATCAAGAGACCCAGTACTTC. Its protein product is CASSPGLARGRRYQETQYF.

This clonotype has a single count. The chain employs TRBV11-1 and TRBJ2-5; no clear D. This CDR3 comprises 12 residues. Between the trimmed V and J ends, which lost 2 bases and 5 bases, there was a span of 6 bases. Germline V gene lookup returns CDR1 SGHAT and CDR2 FQDESV (reference sequence). The CDR3 bases are TGTGCCAGCAGCTTACTTGAGGAGACCCAGTACTTC. Its translation is CASSLLEETQYF.

The chain employs TRBV29-1 and TRBJ2-3; D is possibly TRBD1 (5 bases). The V gene lost 3 bases and the J gene lost 3 bases, with 13 bases spanning the gap. Germline CDR1 SQVTM, CDR2 ANQGSEA. The length of the CDR3 is 14 residues. The DNA for the CDR3 is TGCAGCGTTGATAGCTGGGGCCAGACAGATACGCAGTATTTT. Amino acid sequence: CSVDSWGQTDTQYF.

V gene TRBV2 combines with J gene TRBJ2-5; TRBD1 matches 7 bases. J gave up 3 bases and V 4 bases, and 2 bases lay outside the gene matches. The CDR3 has 13 amino acids. Germline V gene lookup returns CDR1 SNHLY and CDR2 FYNNEI. The chain's CDR3 is CASSGGTEETQYF. The CDR3, as DNA: TGTGCCAGCAGTGGGGGGACAGAAGAGACCCAGTACTTC.

The chain is built from TRBV20-1 and TRBJ2-7, with D uncertain. The germline CDR1 and CDR2 sequences are DFQATT and SNEGSKA (reference sequence). Trimming cost V 3 bases and J 0 bases, with 3 bases left between them. The CDR3 has 11 residues. The CDR3 spells CSASDSYEQYF. The CDR3 coding sequence is TGCAGTGCTAGTGACTCCTACGAGCAGTACTTC.

This sequence joins TRBV12-3 or TRBV12-4 and TRBJ2-6; D possibly corresponds to TRBD2 (7 bases). V dropped 3 bases and J dropped 4 bases, with 10 bases sitting between them. The CDR3 has 15 residues. CDR3 coding DNA: TGTGCCAGCAGTTTCGCGGGGGCCGGGGCCAACGTCCTGACTTTC. Encoded protein: CASSFAGAGANVLTF.

V is TRBV7-2 and J is TRBJ1-1, with a tentative D call TRBD1 (6 bases). CDR1 and CDR2 (germline): SGHTA, FQGNSA. The CDR3 totals 15 residues. V lost 0 bases and J lost 4, with 12 bases in between. As DNA, the CDR3 is TGTGCCAGCAGCTTAGCGCCGGGGGCGGGCACTGAAGCTTTCTTT. Translated: CASSLAPGAGTEAFF.